The 23 T cell receptor beta chains reported below all come from one sample, sequenced in a study of CD8 T cells in Susac syndrome. Random hexamers were used to reverse transcribe the RNA input (roughly 0.5 to 1 ug). TCRdb redid the calling of the immunoSEQ multiplex PCR reads with MiXCR, one entry per CDR3 protein. In the table there are approximately 65,000 distinct CDR3 sequences, roughly 92% of which are singletons. The sample was CD8+ T cells from PBMCs. The origin of the receptors is a human donor in good health.

The CDR3 here is CASSLGQGGFGGETQYF. DNA for the CDR3: TGTGCCAGCAGTTTAGGGCAGGGGGGATTCGGTGGGGAGACCCAGTACTTC. J is TRBJ2-5 and V is TRBV12-3 or TRBV12-4; TRBD1 might be the D (7 bases). This CDR3 comprises 17 residues. V was trimmed by 1 base and J by 5 bases, leaving 20 bases between them.

Comment on this clonotype: The junction departs from germline at one end; a sequencing error may be responsible. The V gene is TRBV9, the J gene TRBJ1-3; D remains unclear. Germline CDR1 is SGDLS and CDR2 is YYNGEE. The CDR3 sequence is 15 residues long. CDR3 protein: CASSVGEDSENTIYF. DNA for the CDR3: TGTGCCAGCAGCGTGGGCGAGGACTCTGAAAACACCATATATTTT.

The chain combines TRBV5-1 with TRBJ2-7, with 11 bases fitting TRBD1. The junction had 5 bases not matched to a gene; V was cut back by 2 bases and J by 4 bases. Germline V gene sequence: CDR1 SGHRS, CDR2 YFSETQ. The CDR3 has 15 residues. CDR3 sequence: CASSFGQGAPYEQYF. As DNA, the CDR3 is TGCGCCAGCAGCTTCGGACAGGGGGCGCCTTACGAGCAGTACTTC.

This chain links TRBV10-2 with TRBJ2-1, with 8 nucleotides matching TRBD1. Germline CDR1 reads WSHSY; CDR2 reads SAAADI. With V trimmed by 9 bases and J by 5 bases, 21 bases remained unmatched. This CDR3 comprises 18 residues. CDR3 amino acids: CARPGVAAGGAPNNEQFF. The CDR3 DNA follows: TGCGCCAGGCCTGGGGTAGCCGCAGGGGGCGCGCCCAACAATGAGCAGTTCTTC.

The rearrangement uses TRBV4-3 and TRBJ2-7, with TRBD1 matching 7 bases. The germline CDR1 and CDR2 sequences are LGHNA and YSLEER. The V and J ends lost 0 bases and 3 bases, in that order; junction bases with no gene match: 2. CDR3 length: 14 amino acids. CDR3 in amino acids: CASSQDPGGYEQYF. The CDR3 region has the DNA TGCGCCAGCAGCCAAGACCCAGGGGGCTACGAGCAGTACTTC.

The genes are TRBV10-2 and TRBJ1-1; TRBD1 matches at 9 bases. From germline, CDR1 is WSHSY and CDR2 SAAADI. With V trimmed by 4 bases and J by 5 bases, 5 bases remained unmatched. There are 14 residues in the CDR3. CDR3 sequence reads: CASSGWTGVTEAFF. The CDR3 DNA follows: TGCGCCAGCAGTGGATGGACAGGGGTGACTGAAGCTTTCTTT.

J is TRBJ2-1 and V is TRBV20-1; D unclear. Germline CDR1 reads DFQATT; CDR2 reads SNEGSKA (reference sequence). Deletions cut 0 bases from V and 15 bases from J, with 15 bases between. The CDR3 sequence is 12 residues long. As DNA, the CDR3 is TGCAGTGCTAGAGATTCCTTAGATACTACGTTCTTC. Encoded protein: CSARDSLDTTFF.

In this sample, this clonotype turned up once. The genes are TRBV7-2 and TRBJ2-7; 11 bases are shared with TRBD2. The ends lost 2 bases at V and 3 bases at J; junction bases unmatched: 9. CDR1 and CDR2 (germline): SGHTA, FQGNSA. CDR3 size: 17 residues. CDR3 bases: TGTGCCAGCAGCTTAATACTTAGCGGGGGGGGCTACTACGAGCAGTACTTC. It translates to CASSLILSGGGYYEQYF.

The chain joins TRBV11-2 to TRBJ2-1, with 7 nucleotides matching TRBD2. The CDR3 consists of 13 residues. CDR1 is SGHAT and CDR2 is FQNNGV in the germline V gene. V lost 5 bases and J lost 10; bases outside the gene matches: 8. CDR3 nucleotides: TGTGCCAGCAGCCTCTTGGGGGGGTGGGAGCAGTTCTTC. Protein sequence: CASSLLGGWEQFF. Using reference TRBV11-2 and TRBJ2-1 for the parts outside the CDR3, the full variable domain is EAGVAQSPRYKIIEKRQSVAFWCNPISGHATLYWYQQILGQGPKLLIQFQNNGVVDDSQLPKDRFSAERLKGVDSTLKIQPAKLEDSAVYLCASSLLGGWEQFFGPGTRLTVL.

The V gene is TRBV28, the J gene TRBJ2-7, with TRBD1 identical over 9 bases. CDR3 length: 16 amino acids. Germline values: CDR1 MDHEN, CDR2 SYDVKM. Germline trimming cut 3 bases from V and 6 bases from J; bases unmatched to any gene: 12. In nucleotides, the CDR3 is TGTGCCAGCAGTTTTATTAAGTGGGGACAGGGCGGCGAGCAGTACTTC. It translates to CASSFIKWGQGGEQYF.

The rearrangement links TRBV30 to TRBJ2-7; D may be TRBD1 or TRBD2 (5 bases each). This CDR3 is built from 14 residues. V lost 4 bases and J 0 bases, leaving 13 bases between the germline ends. Germline V lookup: CDR1 GTSNPN, CDR2 SVGIG (reference sequence). The DNA of the CDR3 is TGTGCCTGGAACTCCCGGGACGTCTCCTACGAGCAGTACTTC. Encoded protein: CAWNSRDVSYEQYF.

The chain couples TRBV6-5 to TRBJ2-7; possibly TRBD1 for D (5 bases). Germline-derived CDR1 and CDR2 are MNHEY and SVGAGI. Trimming removed 5 bases from V and 5 bases from J, with 7 bases in between. CDR3 length: 11 amino acids. CDR3 loop: CASSQGNEQYF. In DNA, the CDR3 is TGTGCCAGCAGTCAGGGAAACGAGCAGTACTTC.

The chain employs TRBV3-1 and TRBJ2-7; D is perhaps TRBD1 or TRBD2 (6 bases each). The CDR3 covers 19 residues. V shed 4 bases and J shed 5 bases, with 30 bases lying between them. Germline-derived CDR1 and CDR2 are LGHDT and YNNKEL (reference sequence). The CDR3 region is CASSPYGGTSVKSFDEQYF. In DNA, the CDR3 is TGTGCCAGCAGCCCGTATGGGGGGACATCCGTAAAGTCATTCGACGAGCAGTACTTC.

V is TRBV12-3 or TRBV12-4 and J is TRBJ2-1; the D is unclear. The CDR3 consists of 14 residues. V was shortened by 2 bases and J by 3 bases, with 8 bases between the two germline ends. Here the CDR3 DNA reads TGTGCCAGCAGTTTACCGGGCATCTACAATGAGCAGTTCTTC. Its protein is CASSLPGIYNEQFF.

V gene TRBV7-2 combines with J gene TRBJ2-3; D uncertain. The CDR3 has 13 amino acids. V was cut by 1 base and J by 8 bases, with 10 bases left in between. Germline assignment: CDR1 SGHTA and CDR2 FQGNSA. As DNA, the CDR3 is TGTGCCAGCAGCTTAGAAGGGATGGGTACGCAGTATTTT. It yields the protein CASSLEGMGTQYF. The full variable domain, in which reference TRBV7-2 and TRBJ2-3 provide the parts outside the CDR3, is GAGVSQSPSNKVTEKGKDVELRCDPISGHTALYWYRQSLGQGLEFLIYFQGNSAPDKSGLPSDRFSAERTGGSVSTLTIQRTQQEDSAVYLCASSLEGMGTQYFGPGTRLTVL.

The CDR3 reads CASSPYLGPNYNEQFF. Written as DNA, the CDR3 is TGTGCCAGCAGCCCTTACCTTGGACCGAACTACAATGAGCAGTTCTTC. V is TRBV9 and J is TRBJ2-1; D is unresolved. Deletions cut 4 bases from V and 3 bases from J, with 17 bases between. This CDR3 comprises 16 residues. Germline CDR1 is SGDLS and CDR2 is YYNGEE.

This clonotype came up once. This sequence joins TRBV19 and TRBJ2-1, with D perhaps given as TRBD1 or TRBD2 (5 bases each). The germline V gene encodes CDR1 LNHDA and CDR2 SQIVND (reference sequence). CDR3 length: 15 residues. Trimming stripped 3 bases from V and 4 bases from J, with 13 bases between. The CDR3 here is CASSIGTPGYNEQFF. The CDR3 nucleotides read TGTGCCAGTAGTATTGGGACCCCCGGGTACAATGAGCAGTTCTTC.

V gene TRBV11-2 combines with J gene TRBJ2-5; 9 bases align to TRBD1. Germline values: CDR1 SGHAT, CDR2 FQNNGV. The J segment lost 3 bases and the V segment lost 3 bases, leaving 2 bases of the junction unmatched. The CDR3 length is 14 residues. The DNA of the CDR3 is TGTGCCAGCAGCTTTTGGACAGGGGAAGAGACCCAGTACTTC. Its translation: CASSFWTGEETQYF.

V gene TRBV6-1 combines with J gene TRBJ2-2, with a tentative D call TRBD1 (5 bases). The CDR3 length is 15 residues. Between the trimmed V and J ends, which lost 2 bases and 0 bases, there was a span of 7 bases. CDR1 MNHNS and CDR2 SASEGT come from the germline V gene. The CDR3 reads CASSEQGTNTGELFF. The CDR3 DNA reads as TGTGCCAGCAGTGAACAGGGTACGAACACCGGGGAGCTGTTTTTT.

The rearrangement links TRBV27 to TRBJ2-7; a weak D match, TRBD1 (6 bases). The CDR3 consists of 14 residues. The V and J ends lost 5 bases and 2 bases respectively, with 13 bases between them. Germline V CDR1 and CDR2: MNHEY, SMNVEV (reference sequence). CDR3 amino acids: CASSPTGSPYEQYF. The CDR3 bases are TGTGCCAGCAGTCCGACAGGAAGCCCCTACGAGCAGTACTTC.

This rearrangement joins TRBV28 to TRBJ2-3; D is possibly TRBD2 (6 bases). The germline CDR1 and CDR2 sequences are MDHEN and SYDVKM. V gave up 3 bases and J gave up 2 bases, with 12 bases separating them. The CDR3 is made up of 15 amino acids. The CDR3 spells CASSFTSTYTDTQYF. CDR3 in DNA: TGTGCCAGCAGTTTCACTAGCACCTACACAGATACGCAGTATTTT. The whole variable domain, remainder taken from reference TRBV28 and TRBJ2-3, is DVKVTQSSRYLVKRTGEKVFLECVQDMDHENMFWYRQDPGLGLRLIYFSYDVKMKEKGDIPEGYSVSREKKERFSLILESASTNQTSMYLCASSFTSTYTDTQYFGPGTRLTVL.

Written as DNA, the CDR3 is TGTGCCACCCGACTAGCGGGGACACAAGAGACCCAGTACTTC. It codes for CATRLAGTQETQYF. The chain has TRBV10-3 and TRBJ2-5; 11 bases map to TRBD2. Germline assignment: CDR1 ENHRY and CDR2 SYGVKD. The J segment lost 2 bases and the V segment lost 10 bases, leaving 6 bases of the junction unmatched. The CDR3 is 14 residues long.

The chain carries TRBV9 and TRBJ2-5, with 11 nucleotides matching TRBD1. Germline loops: CDR1 SGDLS, CDR2 YYNGEE. Trimming removed 3 bases from V and 4 bases from J; junction bases left unmatched: 5. The length of the CDR3 is 15 residues. CDR3 sequence: CASSGGQGAGETQYF. CDR3 nucleotides: TGTGCCAGCAGCGGAGGACAGGGGGCCGGAGAGACCCAGTACTTC.